Below are 17 T cell receptor beta chains sequenced from a single sample in a study of T cell responses to AZD1222 COVID-19 vaccine. Sequenced by immunoSEQ multiplex PCR; TCRdb stores in-frame clones only, minus some. This sample has about 120,000 clones, with approximately 90% found just once. The sample here was peripheral blood, taken 28 days after the second AZD1222 dose. The receptors here all came from an adult who received the AZD1222 COVID-19 vaccine.

The chain uses TRBV21-1 and TRBJ2-3; the D call of TRBD1 is as the table states it, not checked on the DNA. TRBV21-1 is annotated as a pseudogene. The CDR3 loop spans 14 amino acids. The CDR3 bases are TGTGCCAGCAGCAAAGCGGGGGCGGGAGATACGCAGTATTTT. Its protein product is CASSKAGAGDTQYF.

This clone was recorded a few times. The chain uses TRBV6-1 and TRBJ1-6; 8 bases line up with TRBD1. The germline V gene encodes CDR1 MNHNS and CDR2 SASEGT. The CDR3 contains 14 residues. V lost 2 bases and J lost 10; bases outside the gene matches: 4. The CDR3 nucleotides are TGTGCCAGCAGTGAAAGGACAGGGTTCTCACCCCTCCACTTT. Translating it yields CASSERTGFSPLHF.

The chain has TRBV3-1 (or the pseudogene TRBV3-2) and TRBJ1-2; maybe TRBD1 (5 bases). Germline CDR1 and CDR2: LGHDT and YNNKEL (reference sequence). Trimming cost V 0 bases and J 4 bases, with 9 bases left between them. The length of the CDR3 is 14 residues. In DNA, the CDR3 is TGTGCCAGCAGCCAAGAGTCCAGGGCCTATGGCTACACCTTC. Its protein is CASSQESRAYGYTF.

J is TRBJ1-5 and V is TRBV6-5, with no clear D. Trimming left V 7 bases short and J 0 bases short, with 10 bases between. The CDR3 totals 14 residues. Germline values: CDR1 MNHEY, CDR2 SVGAGI. CDR3 loop: CASNGRYSNQPQHF. The CDR3 coding sequence is TGTGCCAGCAACGGACGGTATAGCAATCAGCCCCAGCATTTT.

The chain combines TRBV25-1 with TRBJ2-3; TRBD1 might be the D (5 bases). Germline-derived CDR1 and CDR2 are MGHDK and SYGVNS. This CDR3 is built from 14 residues. The V end was cut by 5 bases, the J end by 0 bases, with 9 bases between. The CDR3 loop reads CASSQAGSTDTQYF. The CDR3 coding sequence is TGTGCCAGCAGTCAGGCAGGGAGCACAGATACGCAGTATTTT.

A single count supports this clone. V usage is TRBV10-1 and J usage is TRBJ2-5; 9 nucleotides align to TRBD1. This CDR3 contains 13 residues. Germline CDR1 WNHNN, CDR2 SYGVQD (reference sequence). The CDR3 is CPRSDRGQETQYF. CDR3 sequence (DNA): TGCCCCCGCAGCGACAGGGGGCAAGAGACCCAGTACTTC.

The chain carries TRBV28 and TRBJ1-3; maybe TRBD1 (5 bases). The CDR3 runs 14 residues. The germline V and J ends were trimmed by 6 bases and 4 bases, with 13 bases remaining between them. Germline V gives CDR1 MDHEN, CDR2 SYDVKM. In DNA, the CDR3 is TGTGCCAGCAGCCCCAACGGGGCGGGAAACACCATATATTTT. This gives the protein CASSPNGAGNTIYF.

V usage is TRBV2 and J usage is TRBJ2-7; TRBD1 matches at 7 bases. After removal of 5 bases from V and 3 bases from J, the junction contained 10 bases not matched to a gene. Germline values: CDR1 SNHLY, CDR2 FYNNEI. The CDR3 contains 15 residues. The CDR3 is CASSQRGLTLYEQYF. In DNA form, the CDR3 reads TGTGCCAGCAGTCAGAGGGGGCTGACGCTCTACGAGCAGTACTTC.

This rearrangement joins TRBV5-3 to TRBJ2-7, with TRBD2 as a possible D gene (5 bases). TRBV5-3 is labeled an ORF, and its function is uncertain. This CDR3 is built from 15 residues. V lost 4 bases and J lost 4, with 18 bases in between. CDR3 nucleotide sequence: TGTGCCAGAAGCCGGGTGGAGGTAAATTCATACGAGCAGTACTTC. Protein product: CARSRVEVNSYEQYF.

CDR3 coding DNA: TGTGCCAGCAGCGTAGAACTAGCGGGGGTGTACAATGAGCAGTTCTTC. Translated, it gives CASSVELAGVYNEQFF. V is TRBV9 and J is TRBJ2-1; 11 bases map to TRBD2. The CDR3 is 16 amino acids. Germline lookup yields CDR1 SGDLS and CDR2 YYNGEE. The V gene end was trimmed by 0 bases and the J gene end by 4 bases; junction bases not matched to a gene: 3.

The rearrangement uses TRBV14 and TRBJ2-2; D call uncertain. The V end lost 0 bases, the J end lost 3 bases, and 5 bases lay between the germline ends. This CDR3 comprises 14 residues. Germline values: CDR1 SGHDN, CDR2 FVKESK. Written as DNA, the CDR3 is TGTGCCAGCAGCCAAGATTACGACACCGGGGAGCTGTTTTTT. This translates into CASSQDYDTGELFF.

This clone was detected only once. This chain links TRBV5-6 with TRBJ1-5; D is unclear. The length of the CDR3 is 14 residues. Germline V lookup: CDR1 SGHDT, CDR2 YYEEEE. Trimming pared 1 base from V and 2 bases from J, leaving 7 bases between. CDR3: CASSLTAGNQPQHF. The CDR3 DNA is TGTGCCAGCAGCTTGACCGCAGGCAATCAGCCCCAGCATTTT.

This clone was seen a few times. The V call is TRBV4-3, the J call TRBJ1-2, with D possibly TRBD1 on 5 matching bases. V lost 0 bases, J lost 8 bases, and 16 bases lay in between. The CDR3 runs 15 residues. Germline V gene lookup returns CDR1 LGHNA and CDR2 YSLEER. CDR3 nucleotides: TGCGCCAGCAGCCAAGATTGGGGCCAAGGTCGGGGCTACACCTTC. It translates to CASSQDWGQGRGYTF.

The rearrangement joins TRBV4-3 to TRBJ2-1; 8 bases agree with TRBD2. The CDR3 consists of 19 residues. The germline CDR1 and CDR2 sequences are LGHNA and YSLEER. V was clipped by 0 bases and J by 0 bases; unmatched bases: 10. In DNA, the CDR3 is TGCGCCAGCAGCCAAGATGGGGCTAGCGGGCTCAGCTCCTACAATGAGCAGTTCTTC. Encoded protein: CASSQDGASGLSSYNEQFF.

The V gene is TRBV11-2, the J gene TRBJ1-2; D perhaps matches TRBD1 (5 bases). V lost 7 bases, J lost 11 bases, and 23 bases lay in between. Germline loops: CDR1 SGHAT, CDR2 FQNNGV. This CDR3 is 14 amino acids long. CDR3: CASTTPPRDSGYTF. CDR3 sequence (DNA): TGTGCCAGCACCACCCCTCCCCGTGACAGTGGTTACACCTTC.

The J gene is TRBJ1-2, the V gene TRBV5-4; D ambiguous. V was clipped by 4 bases and J by 4 bases, with 14 bases between them. This CDR3 contains 14 residues. Germline V CDR1 and CDR2: SGHNT, YYREEE (reference sequence). The CDR3 here is CASSPETASYGYTF. In nucleotides, the CDR3 is TGTGCCAGCAGCCCTGAGACCGCGAGCTATGGCTACACCTTC.

J is TRBJ2-6 and V is TRBV6-5; D gene uncertain. The CDR3 totals 14 residues. Deletions cut 10 bases from V and 2 bases from J, with 12 bases between. CDR1 and CDR2 from the germline V gene are MNHEY and SVGAGI. The CDR3 is CATLTRAGANVLTF. In nucleotides, the CDR3 is TGTGCCACCTTGACACGCGCTGGGGCCAACGTCCTGACTTTC.